Listed here are 5 T cell receptor beta chains from one sample, sequenced in a study of T cells in Graves' hyperthyroidism and ophthalmopathy. Using RNA transcripts as the source, TCR beta CDR3 regions were amplified. The primer set for the first-round RT-PCR of the TCR CDR3 was HTBI. TCRdb itself ran the multiplex PCR reads through MiXCR, one entry per CDR3 protein. Of around 700,000 distinct CDR3 sequences in the sample, around 19% are singletons; the top ten hold approximately 16%. The sequencing input was blood. The source of these receptors is a woman aged 45-59 years with Graves' hyperthyroidism that later progressed to Graves' ophthalmopathy.

V gene TRBV7-9 combines with J gene TRBJ2-1; 8 positions match TRBD2. Germline V lookup: CDR1 SEHNR, CDR2 FQNEAQ (reference sequence). This CDR3 comprises 16 residues. V shed 2 bases and J 5 bases; nucleotides not matched to a gene: 8. The CDR3 bases are TGTGCCAGCAGCTTATTTATGACTAGCGTCGACAATGAGCAGTTCTTC. It yields the protein CASSLFMTSVDNEQFF.

This chain connects TRBV5-1 to TRBJ1-4; D is unresolved. The CDR3 totals 14 residues. Trimming removed 0 bases from V and 12 bases from J, with 15 bases in between. CDR1 and CDR2 from the germline V gene are SGHRS and YFSETQ. In nucleotides, the CDR3 is TGCGCCAGCAGCTTGGCCAGTGCCGGGTCGGAACTGTTTTTT. Residues: CASSLASAGSELFF.

The table lists this clonotype with many counts. The chain combines TRBV5-1 with TRBJ1-3; D unclear. The V and J ends lost 3 bases and 7 bases respectively, with 11 bases between them. Germline V gene sequence: CDR1 SGHRS, CDR2 YFSETQ. This CDR3 comprises 13 residues. The chain's CDR3 is CASSSRLGNTIYF. CDR3 coding DNA: TGCGCCAGCAGCTCCCGATTGGGGAACACCATATATTTT.

This clonotype occurred a few times. The chain carries TRBV7-6 and TRBJ2-3, with D unresolved. Trimming cost V 1 base and J 0 bases, with 17 bases left between them. Germline V lookup: CDR1 SGHVS, CDR2 FNYEAQ. The CDR3 is made up of 18 amino acids. Here the CDR3 reads CASSLGLWASRSTDTQYF. The CDR3 bases are TGTGCCAGCAGCTTAGGGCTTTGGGCCTCCCGTAGCACAGATACGCAGTATTTT.

V gene TRBV19 combines with J gene TRBJ2-1, with 7 bases that match TRBD2. The germline V gene has CDR1 LNHDA and CDR2 SQIVND (reference sequence). Losses at the gene ends were 3 bases for V and 7 bases for J; bases not matched to a gene: 12. CDR3 size: 16 residues. CDR3 in amino acids: CASSINPGGRVNEQFF. In DNA form, the CDR3 reads TGTGCCAGTAGTATTAACCCGGGGGGAAGGGTGAATGAGCAGTTCTTC.